The next 23 T cell receptor beta chains were all read from a single sample in a study of memory CD4+ T cells and cytomegalovirus serostatus. The sort gate was single viable CD3+CD4+CD8-CD45RO+ cells for memory CD4+ T cells. Profiling relied on immunoSEQ multiplex PCR, and the TCRdb table lists in-frame clones only, not all of them. The sample has 40,000 or so clones; nearly 80% are singletons. The sample comprised memory CD4+ T cells from blood. The receptors stem from an adult in good health and CMV-seronegative.

The DNA for the CDR3 is TGCGCCAGCAGGCGGGACAGGGGAGACACCGGGGAGCTGTTTTTT. Its protein is CASRRDRGDTGELFF. This chain connects TRBV5-1 to TRBJ2-2; 10 bases map to TRBD1. The CDR3 has 15 amino acids. V shed 5 bases and J 3 bases; nucleotides not matched to a gene: 4. In germline, CDR1 is SGHRS, CDR2 YFSETQ. The full variable domain, its missing parts supplied by reference TRBV5-1 and TRBJ2-2, is KAGVTQTPRYLIKTRGQQVTLSCSPISGHRSVSWYQQTPGQGLQFLFEYFSETQRNKGNFPGRFSGRQFSNSRSEMNVSTLELGDSALYLCASRRDRGDTGELFFGEGSRLTVL.

This rearrangement joins TRBV14 to TRBJ2-4; D is undetermined. Looked up from germline, CDR1 is SGHDN and CDR2 is FVKESK. This CDR3 contains 14 residues. Trimming took off 0 bases at V and 0 bases at J, with 3 bases between the two ends. The CDR3 sequence is CASSQELAKNIQYF. The CDR3 DNA is TGTGCCAGCAGCCAAGAACTAGCCAAAAACATTCAGTACTTC.

The gene calls are TRBV6-5 and TRBJ2-7, with D possibly TRBD2 on 6 matching bases. CDR3 length: 15 residues. Trimming took off 3 bases at V and 3 bases at J, with 15 bases between the two ends. CDR1 MNHEY and CDR2 SVGAGI come from the germline V gene. The DNA of the CDR3 is TGTGCCAGCAGTTATGAACCCGGGAGAGGCTACGAGCAGTACTTC. It codes for CASSYEPGRGYEQYF.

This clone was detected once. The CDR3 region is CASQFQPGMGETQYF. CDR3 sequence (DNA): TGCGCCAGCCAATTTCAACCAGGGATGGGGGAGACCCAGTACTTC. V is TRBV5-1 and J is TRBJ2-5, with D maybe TRBD1 (5 bases). V was pared by 7 bases and J by 5 bases, with 21 bases between. CDR1 and CDR2 from the germline V gene are SGHRS and YFSETQ. CDR3 length: 15 residues.

The rearrangement uses TRBV5-1 and TRBJ2-2; D is possibly TRBD1 (5 bases). The V gene lost 6 bases and the J gene lost 4 bases, with 10 bases spanning the gap. Looked up from germline, CDR1 is SGHRS and CDR2 is YFSETQ. The CDR3 runs 13 residues. The CDR3 here is CASTQGSTGELFF. The CDR3 region has the DNA TGCGCCAGCACCCAGGGTAGCACCGGGGAGCTGTTTTTT.

Only one count was recorded for this clone. The chain carries TRBV5-4 and TRBJ2-1; TRBD1 might be the D (5 bases). CDR3 length: 16 residues. Germline V gives CDR1 SGHNT, CDR2 YYREEE (reference sequence). V was cut by 0 bases and J by 9 bases, with 19 bases left in between. CDR3 sequence: CASSLGTRQIPTEQFF. CDR3 DNA sequence: TGTGCCAGCAGCTTGGGTACCAGACAGATTCCCACTGAGCAGTTCTTC.

J is TRBJ1-2 and V is TRBV29-1, with TRBD1 as a possible D gene (5 bases). The length of the CDR3 is 12 residues. The V end lost 8 bases, the J end lost 4 bases, and 14 bases lay between the germline ends. Germline V gene sequence: CDR1 SQVTM, CDR2 ANQGSEA. Written as DNA, the CDR3 is TGCAGCTGCTGGGGGACCCTCTATGGCTACACCTTC. Its translation: CSCWGTLYGYTF. Supplemented by reference TRBV29-1 and TRBJ1-2, the full variable domain reads SAVISQKPSRDICQRGTSLTIQCQVDSQVTMMFWYRQQPGQSLTLIATANQGSEATYESGFVIDKFPISRPNLTFSTLTVSNMSPEDSSIYLCSCWGTLYGYTFGSGTRLTVV.

The chain joins TRBV5-1 to TRBJ1-2, with D tentatively TRBD1 (5 bases). This CDR3 comprises 17 residues. Between the trimmed V and J ends, which lost 3 bases and 4 bases, there was a span of 22 bases. Per the germline V gene, CDR1 is SGHRS and CDR2 is YFSETQ. The CDR3 sequence: CASSSTSWWGGTYGYTF. CDR3 in DNA: TGCGCCAGCAGCTCCACCAGTTGGTGGGGCGGAACCTATGGCTACACCTTC.

V and J are TRBV11-2 and TRBJ2-1; possible D gene TRBD2, 6 bases. CDR1 and CDR2 (germline): SGHAT, FQNNGV. Between the trimmed V and J ends, which lost 3 bases and 0 bases, there was a span of 12 bases. This CDR3 contains 16 residues. The CDR3 spells CASSFGGESSYNEQFF. Written as DNA, the CDR3 is TGTGCCAGCAGCTTTGGAGGGGAGAGCTCCTACAATGAGCAGTTCTTC.

The chain has TRBV30 and TRBJ1-1; D remains ambiguous. Trimming shortened V by 0 bases and J by 5 bases, and 13 bases separated the two germline ends. Germline CDR1 GTSNPN, CDR2 SVGIG (reference sequence). The CDR3 spans 14 residues. The CDR3 spells CAWSVSGWWTEAFF. DNA of the CDR3: TGTGCCTGGAGTGTATCCGGATGGTGGACTGAAGCTTTCTTT. The variable domain in full, completed from reference TRBV30 and TRBJ1-1, reads SQTIHQWPATLVQPVGSPLSLECTVEGTSNPNLYWYRQAAGRGLQLLFYSVGIGQISSEVPQNLSASRPQDRQFILSSKKLLLSDSGFYLCAWSVSGWWTEAFFGQGTRLTVV.

The chain recombines TRBV6-5 with TRBJ1-1, with 8 bases lining up with TRBD1. V trimming: 8 bases; J trimming: 12 bases; junction bases outside the gene matches: 17. CDR3 length equals 14 residues. Germline V gene data show CDR1 as MNHEY and CDR2 as SVGAGI. The CDR3 protein is CASSPLGGQANPFF. CDR3 nucleotides: TGTGCCAGCTCTCCCCTAGGGGGACAGGCTAATCCTTTCTTT.

The V call is TRBV7-3, the J call TRBJ2-6, with D possibly matching TRBD2 (5 bases). The ends were cut back, 4 bases at V and 1 base at J, with 11 bases in the middle. Per germline, CDR1 SGHTA and CDR2 FQGTGA. This CDR3 spans 16 amino acids. The CDR3 DNA follows: TGTGCCAGCAGCTCCCGCGGGTATTCTGGGGCCAACGTCCTGACTTTC. It translates to CASSSRGYSGANVLTF. Filled out from reference TRBV7-3 and TRBJ2-6, the complete variable domain reads GAGVSQTPSNKVTEKGKYVELRCDPISGHTALYWYRQSLGQGPEFLIYFQGTGAADDSGLPNDRFFAVRPEGSVSTLKIQRTERGDSAVYLCASSSRGYSGANVLTFGAGSRLTVL.

This clone was seen just once. The CDR3 region is CASSLFQPQHF. The CDR3 DNA reads as TGTGCCAGCAGTTTATTCCAGCCCCAGCATTTT. The chain is built from TRBV28 and TRBJ1-5; no definite D call. CDR3 length: 11 residues. Germline CDR1 is MDHEN and CDR2 is SYDVKM. V shed 1 base and J shed 7 bases, with 2 bases lying between them.

The V and J genes are TRBV30 and TRBJ1-2; no firm D call. The CDR3 runs to 15 residues. V shed 4 bases and J shed 3 bases, with 18 bases lying between them. Germline V lookup: CDR1 GTSNPN, CDR2 SVGIG (reference sequence). The CDR3: CAWTRMRFLDYGYTF. The CDR3 DNA reads as TGTGCCTGGACCCGTATGAGATTTCTCGACTATGGCTACACCTTC.

The rearrangement uses TRBV6-5 and TRBJ2-1, with D maybe TRBD1 (6 bases). Trimming removed 6 bases from V and 9 bases from J, with 21 bases in between. Germline V gene lookup returns CDR1 MNHEY and CDR2 SVGAGI. The CDR3 covers 15 residues. CDR3 nucleotides: TGTGCCAGCAGGCGGGCGGCAGGGGCCCTCAGTGAGCAGTTCTTC. This encodes CASRRAAGALSEQFF.

This rearrangement joins TRBV25-1 to TRBJ2-5, with TRBD1 identical over 7 bases. The CDR3 is made up of 15 amino acids. With 2 bases clipped from V and 3 bases from J, the junction kept 6 bases outside the gene matches. Germline V gene lookup returns CDR1 MGHDK and CDR2 SYGVNS. CDR3 loop: CASSETGRGKETQYF. Here the CDR3 DNA reads TGTGCCAGCAGTGAAACAGGCAGGGGGAAAGAGACCCAGTACTTC.

The V gene is TRBV19, the J gene TRBJ1-5; D possibly corresponds to TRBD1 (5 bases). This CDR3 has 14 residues. Trimming removed 9 bases from V and 6 bases from J, with 18 bases in between. Germline loops: CDR1 LNHDA, CDR2 SQIVND (reference sequence). The CDR3 region is CASSNGASGQPQHF. CDR3 coding DNA: TGTGCCAGCTCAAATGGGGCCAGTGGTCAGCCCCAGCATTTT.

The V gene is TRBV4-1, the J gene TRBJ2-7; D tentatively reads TRBD1 or TRBD2 (5 bases each). The CDR3 has 14 amino acids. CDR1 and CDR2 (germline): MGHRA, YSYEKL. V shed 1 base and J shed 6 bases, with 13 bases lying between them. The CDR3, as DNA: TGCGCCAGCAGCCAAGGCCTACGGGGCCGCGAGCAGTACTTC. It yields the protein CASSQGLRGREQYF.

This rearrangement joins TRBV5-6 to TRBJ1-4; no firm D call. The germline V gene encodes CDR1 SGHDT and CDR2 YYEEEE. The CDR3 is 15 amino acids. Trimming removed 0 bases from V and 6 bases from J, with 12 bases in between. CDR3 protein: CASSLVQTMDEKLFF. The CDR3 DNA sequence: TGTGCCAGCAGCTTGGTACAAACCATGGATGAAAAACTGTTTTTT.

The chain carries TRBV4-1 and TRBJ2-4; D possibly corresponds to TRBD1 (6 bases). The germline V and J ends were trimmed by 0 bases and 8 bases, with 11 bases remaining between them. Germline lookup yields CDR1 MGHRA and CDR2 YSYEKL. This CDR3 is 14 amino acids long. The CDR3 reads CASSQDGQGYIQYF. The CDR3 bases are TGCGCCAGCAGCCAAGATGGCCAGGGGTACATTCAGTACTTC.

The count of this clone is one. This chain connects TRBV5-4 to TRBJ1-2, with D uncertain. The CDR3 is 16 amino acids. Looked up from germline, CDR1 is SGHNT and CDR2 is YYREEE (reference sequence). V was pared by 0 bases and J by 7 bases, with 19 bases between. The CDR3 DNA reads as TGTGCCAGCAGCTTGGAAGGCGACCCCTCAGTGGGTGGCTACACCTTC. It translates to CASSLEGDPSVGGYTF.

In this sample, this clone turned up a few times. The sample has other DNA sequences that encode this CDR3 too. This chain connects TRBV27 to TRBJ1-5; 7 nucleotides line up with TRBD1. Germline V gene sequence: CDR1 MNHEY, CDR2 SMNVEV (reference sequence). The V and J ends lost 3 bases and 4 bases, in that order; junction bases with no gene match: 6. The CDR3 sequence is 15 residues long. The CDR3 DNA sequence: TGTGCCAGCAGTTTGAGTAAGGGGGCAAATCAGCCCCAGCATTTT. Its translation is CASSLSKGANQPQHF.

The chain is built from TRBV6-4 and TRBJ1-2; 8 nucleotides line up with TRBD1. CDR1 and CDR2 from the germline V gene are MRHNA and SNTAGT. The CDR3 sequence is 13 residues long. The junction had 4 bases not matched to a gene; V was cut back by 6 bases and J by 4 bases. CDR3 nucleotide sequence: TGTGCCAGCAGCGCCGGACAGGGCTATGGCTACACCTTC. Protein sequence: CASSAGQGYGYTF.